Sequencing of this T cell receptor beta chain was carried out in a study of spatial heterogeneity in lung cancer. Overall study context: More beta-chain than alpha-chain sequences were consistently detected.

Findings of the study overall: There were more appearances of ubiquitous expanded tumor TCRs in blood at resection than at follow-up.

Every TCR cDNA molecule carried a tag that served as a unique molecular identifier. TCRdb re-called the 5' RACE reads through MiXCR, storing one row per CDR3 protein. This repertoire shows about 38,000 distinct CDR3 sequences, 7.5% to 8% found once; its top ten account for over 25%. The CDR3 length is 13 residues. Germline values: CDR1 SGHRS, CDR2 YFSETQ. V lost 0 bases and J lost 8; bases outside the gene matches: 4. The table lists this clonotype with many counts. What it binds is unknown. The sample's time point: sample taken at primary tumor resection. Unsorted samples of tumor, nontumor lung or frozen PBMC had their whole RNA sequenced.

Sequenced material: PBMCs, taken at surgery. The chain carries TRBV5-1 and TRBJ1-2; the match to TRBD1 covers 7 bases. The receptor comes from a male donor with early-stage non-small cell lung cancer. In DNA, the CDR3 is TGCGCCAGCAGCTTGGGACAGGGCGCCGGCTACACCTTC. This codes for CASSLGQGAGYTF.